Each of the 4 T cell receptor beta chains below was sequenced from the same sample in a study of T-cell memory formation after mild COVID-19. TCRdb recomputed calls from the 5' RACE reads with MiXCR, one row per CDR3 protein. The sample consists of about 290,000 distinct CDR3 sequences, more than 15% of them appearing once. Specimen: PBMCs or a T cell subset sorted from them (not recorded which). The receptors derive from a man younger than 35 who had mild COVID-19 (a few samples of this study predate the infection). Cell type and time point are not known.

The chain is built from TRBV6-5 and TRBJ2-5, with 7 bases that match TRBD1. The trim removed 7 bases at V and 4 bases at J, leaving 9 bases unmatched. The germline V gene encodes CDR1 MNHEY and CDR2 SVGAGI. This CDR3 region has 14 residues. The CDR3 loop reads CASMGDRVRETQYF. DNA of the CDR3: TGTGCCAGCATGGGAGACAGGGTACGAGAGACCCAGTACTTC.

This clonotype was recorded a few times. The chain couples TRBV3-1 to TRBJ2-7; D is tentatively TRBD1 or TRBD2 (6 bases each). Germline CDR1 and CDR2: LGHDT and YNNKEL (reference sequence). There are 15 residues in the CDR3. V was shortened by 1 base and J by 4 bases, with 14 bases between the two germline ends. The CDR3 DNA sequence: TGTGCCAGCAGCCAAGCGTCCGGGGGCGGGTACGAGCAGTACTTC. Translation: CASSQASGGGYEQYF.

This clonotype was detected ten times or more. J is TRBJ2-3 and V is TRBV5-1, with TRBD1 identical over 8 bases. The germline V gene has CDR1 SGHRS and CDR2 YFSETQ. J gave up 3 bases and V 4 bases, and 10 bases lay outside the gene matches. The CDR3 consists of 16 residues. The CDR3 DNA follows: TGCGCCAGCAGCCCCCAGGGGGCAGGGACGACAGATACGCAGTATTTT. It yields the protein CASSPQGAGTTDTQYF.

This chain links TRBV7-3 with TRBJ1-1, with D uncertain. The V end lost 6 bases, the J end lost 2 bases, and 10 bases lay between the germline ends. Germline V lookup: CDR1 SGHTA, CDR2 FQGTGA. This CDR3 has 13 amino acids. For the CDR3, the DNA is TGTGCCAGCAGTGACACCACAAACACTGAAGCTTTCTTT. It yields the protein CASSDTTNTEAFF.